The 21 T cell receptor beta chains below come from one sample, sequenced in a study of radiotherapy plus CTLA-4 blockade in lung cancer. TCRdb keeps only in-frame clones here, not all; method: immunoSEQ multiplex PCR. Seen here are 80,000 to 100,000 clones, about four fifths observed once, and the top ten hold around 3%. The source material was peripheral blood, sampled from a patient treated with radiotherapy plus ipilimumab. These TCRs come from a human donor with non-small cell lung cancer who had a partial response to radiotherapy plus ipilimumab. Some clones in this sample may be carry-over from other donors' samples.

This clone was detected only a few times. The rearrangement links TRBV11-3 to TRBJ2-5; weak D call: TRBD2 (6 bases). This CDR3 has 15 residues. Germline V gene sequence: CDR1 SGHNT, CDR2 YENEEA. Trimming pared 5 bases from V and 5 bases from J, leaving 18 bases between. The CDR3 nucleotides are TGTGCCAGCAGCGCCGGAGGGCCTCCTTGGGAGACCCAGTACTTC. Protein sequence: CASSAGGPPWETQYF.

This clone has more than one count but fewer than ten. This sequence joins TRBV6-1 and TRBJ2-7, with TRBD1 matching 7 bases. Trimming took 4 bases from V and 6 from J; bases not matched to a gene: 6. Germline assignment: CDR1 MNHNS and CDR2 SASEGT. CDR3 length equals 13 residues. The CDR3 coding sequence is TGTGCCAGCAGTGGAACAGGGGACCGCGAGCAGTACTTC. This gives the protein CASSGTGDREQYF.

This chain links TRBV2 with TRBJ2-2; 8 bases fit TRBD2. V gave up 8 bases and J gave up 4 bases; unmatched junction bases: 15. The CDR3 runs to 17 residues. Germline V lookup: CDR1 SNHLY, CDR2 FYNNEI. The CDR3 is CASQGGSRGGRTGELFF. The CDR3 DNA sequence: TGTGCCAGCCAAGGAGGCTCACGGGGGGGCCGCACCGGGGAGCTGTTTTTT.

This rearrangement joins TRBV18 to TRBJ1-1, with TRBD1 as a possible D gene (6 bases). The CDR3 runs 15 residues. Germline values: CDR1 KGHSH, CDR2 LQKENI. V was pared by 0 bases and J by 2 bases, with 10 bases between. CDR3 nucleotides: TGTGCCAGCTCACCACCCGGGACAACCAACACTGAAGCTTTCTTT. Amino acid sequence: CASSPPGTTNTEAFF.

In its sample, this clone was seen a few times. The chain couples TRBV28 to TRBJ2-3, with TRBD2 identical over 16 bases. This CDR3 has 19 amino acids. Germline assignment: CDR1 MDHEN and CDR2 SYDVKM. The V and J ends lost 6 bases and 5 bases, in that order; junction bases with no gene match: 14. The CDR3 reads CASRPWGLAGGIRKDTQYF. Written as DNA, the CDR3 is TGTGCCAGCAGACCCTGGGGACTAGCGGGGGGGATTCGAAAAGATACGCAGTATTTT.

This sequence joins TRBV11-2 and TRBJ2-1, with 9 positions matching TRBD2. Germline V lookup: CDR1 SGHAT, CDR2 FQNNGV. The CDR3 covers 14 residues. After removal of 6 bases from V and 6 bases from J, the junction contained 6 bases not matched to a gene. The DNA for the CDR3 is TGTGCCAGCAGAGGCCGGCGGGGGGGCAATGAGCAGTTCTTC. This encodes CASRGRRGGNEQFF.

V gene TRBV19 combines with J gene TRBJ2-3; 7 nucleotides align to TRBD1. Losses at the gene ends were 8 bases for V and 7 bases for J; bases not matched to a gene: 9. Per germline, CDR1 LNHDA and CDR2 SQIVND (reference sequence). CDR3 length: 13 amino acids. CDR3 coding DNA: TGTGCCAGTGGCAGACAGGGAGAAAATACGCAGTATTTT. As protein: CASGRQGENTQYF.

V usage is TRBV11-3 and J usage is TRBJ1-4; the D is unclear. V lost 0 bases, J lost 5 bases, and 16 bases lay in between. The germline V gene encodes CDR1 SGHNT and CDR2 YENEEA. This CDR3 spans 17 amino acids. This chain's CDR3 is CASSLDGETEENEKLFF. CDR3 sequence (DNA): TGTGCCAGCAGCTTAGATGGGGAGACCGAAGAGAATGAAAAACTGTTTTTT.

The rearrangement uses TRBV27 and TRBJ2-3; 7 nucleotides agree with TRBD1. J gave up 8 bases and V 5 bases, and 10 bases lay outside the gene matches. The CDR3 covers 14 residues. The V gene's germline CDR1 is MNHEY and CDR2 SMNVEV (reference sequence). The CDR3 protein is CASSATGQSGTQYF. The CDR3 DNA follows: TGTGCCAGCAGTGCCACGGGACAGTCGGGTACGCAGTATTTT.

The gene calls are TRBV6-1 and TRBJ1-5; D is perhaps TRBD1 (5 bases). The CDR3 is 15 amino acids. Germline CDR1 is MNHNS and CDR2 is SASEGT. Trimming took off 4 bases at V and 0 bases at J, with 10 bases between the two ends. The chain's CDR3 is CASSVGGNSNQPQHF. The CDR3 region has the DNA TGTGCCAGCAGTGTCGGGGGGAATAGCAATCAGCCCCAGCATTTT.

On this clone: This specimen includes other DNA sequences encoding the same CDR3. The V gene is TRBV11-1, the J gene TRBJ2-7; no clear D gene. Germline CDR1 reads SGHAT; CDR2 reads FQDESV (reference sequence). The CDR3 consists of 11 residues. The V and J ends lost 3 bases and 7 bases respectively, with 7 bases between them. The CDR3 reads CASSLSREQYF. CDR3 in DNA: TGTGCCAGCAGCTTGAGTCGGGAGCAGTACTTC.

The V gene is TRBV11-3, the J gene TRBJ1-3, with D unresolved. Germline loops: CDR1 SGHNT, CDR2 YENEEA. The CDR3 runs to 14 residues. Trimming stripped 6 bases from V and 9 bases from J, with 18 bases between. The CDR3 loop is CASSPTLVVGTIYF. CDR3 DNA: TGTGCCAGCAGTCCTACCCTCGTTGTCGGCACCATATATTTT.

This chain links TRBV9 with TRBJ2-2; D is possibly TRBD1 (6 bases). This CDR3 has 13 amino acids. CDR1 and CDR2 (germline): SGDLS, YYNGEE. Trimming removed 4 bases from V and 5 bases from J, with 9 bases in between. The CDR3 here is CASSFGQTGELFF. CDR3 nucleotides: TGTGCCAGCAGCTTCGGACAGACCGGGGAGCTGTTTTTT.

The CDR3 loop reads CASSLVGGGGANEQFF. The CDR3 DNA is TGTGCCAGCAGCTTAGTAGGAGGCGGGGGGGCCAATGAGCAGTTCTTC. J is TRBJ2-1 and V is TRBV7-2, with 9 bases fitting TRBD2. This CDR3 is 16 amino acids long. V trimming: 1 base; J trimming: 6 bases; junction bases outside the gene matches: 7. Germline assignment: CDR1 SGHTA and CDR2 FQGNSA.

V gene TRBV7-9 combines with J gene TRBJ2-1; 11 nucleotides match TRBD2. V shed 4 bases, J shed 3 bases, and the junction held 5 bases outside the gene matches. The CDR3 spans 16 residues. The germline gives CDR1 SEHNR, CDR2 FQNEAQ (reference sequence). CDR3 amino acids: CASSSPGTSGYNEQFF. The DNA for the CDR3 is TGTGCCAGCAGCTCCCCCGGGACTAGCGGCTACAATGAGCAGTTCTTC.

The gene calls are TRBV11-3 and TRBJ2-3; 9 bases agree with TRBD2. Germline V gives CDR1 SGHNT, CDR2 YENEEA. J lost 4 bases, V lost 1 base, and 6 bases had no gene match. The CDR3 loop spans 16 amino acids. CDR3 protein: CASSLGIAGASDTQYF. CDR3 in DNA: TGTGCCAGCAGCTTAGGTATAGCGGGAGCGTCAGATACGCAGTATTTT. Variable domain in full (rest from reference TRBV11-3 and TRBJ2-3): EAGVVQSPRYKIIEKKQPVAFWCNPISGHNTLYWYLQNLGQGPELLIRYENEEAVDDSQLPKDRFSAERLKGVDSTLKIQPAELGDSAVYLCASSLGIAGASDTQYFGPGTRLTVL.

The gene calls are TRBV21-1 and TRBJ2-2; the table's D call, TRBD2, was not checked against the DNA. TRBV21-1 is flagged as a pseudogene. The CDR3 spans 22 residues. CDR3 sequence: CASSKWKVLAGGDGQDTGELFF. DNA of the CDR3: TGTGCCAGCAGCAAATGGAAGGTACTAGCGGGGGGCGATGGGCAGGACACCGGGGAGCTGTTTTTT.

This clone was picked up one time. This chain joins TRBV21-1 and TRBJ1-1; the table's TRBD1 call for D was not verified on the DNA. TRBV21-1 corresponds to a pseudogene. This CDR3 contains 18 residues. CDR3: CASTSPGQGLTCTTEAFF. In DNA, the CDR3 is TGTGCCAGCACCTCTCCGGGACAGGGCCTAACCTGTACAACTGAAGCTTTCTTT.

This clone was detected many times. The V call is TRBV11-1, the J call TRBJ1-1; the D gene is possibly TRBD1 (6 bases). V was trimmed by 5 bases and J by 11 bases, leaving 18 bases between them. CDR1 SGHAT and CDR2 FQDESV come from the germline V gene (reference sequence). This CDR3 comprises 13 residues. The CDR3 here is CASSPITGFSAFF. In nucleotides, the CDR3 is TGTGCCAGCAGCCCGATAACAGGGTTTTCGGCTTTCTTT. Combining the CDR3 with reference TRBV11-1 and TRBJ1-1 gives the whole variable domain EAEVAQSPRYKITEKSQAVAFWCDPISGHATLYWYRQILGQGPELLVQFQDESVVDDSQLPKDRFSAERLKGVDSTLKIQPAELGDSAMYLCASSPITGFSAFFGQGTRLTVV.

The chain recombines TRBV28 with TRBJ1-5; D is unclear. From germline, CDR1 is MDHEN and CDR2 SYDVKM. V lost 6 bases to trimming and J lost 2 bases, with 14 bases between them. The CDR3 loop spans 15 amino acids. The CDR3 DNA reads as TGTGCCAGCAGATCCGGGTCTCGGGGCAATCAGCCCCAGCATTTT. It specifies CASRSGSRGNQPQHF.

The CDR3 DNA follows: TGTGCCAGCAGCCCTTCGGCGGGAGGACCAAATACGCAGTATTTT. This gives the protein CASSPSAGGPNTQYF. The chain is built from TRBV2 and TRBJ2-3; TRBD2 agrees at 8 bases. This CDR3 has 15 amino acids. CDR1 SNHLY and CDR2 FYNNEI come from the germline V gene. The J segment lost 7 bases and the V segment lost 6 bases, leaving 12 bases of the junction unmatched. The full variable domain, with the rest looked up from reference TRBV2 and TRBJ2-3, is EPEVTQTPSHQVTQMGQEVILRCVPISNHLYFYWYRQILGQKVEFLVSFYNNEISEKSEIFDDQFSVERPDGSNFTLKIRSTKLEDSAMYFCASSPSAGGPNTQYFGPGTRLTVL.